Each of the 24 T cell receptor beta chains below was sequenced from the same sample in a study of beta chain features in type 1 diabetes. Whole-study results and caveats: For Type 1 diabetes patients, all four CD4+ subsets carried TCRB CDR3s that were moderately but significantly shorter.

Sequencing targeted expressed TCRB transcripts, as all isolated RNA had been reverse transcribed. The protocol was immunoSEQ multiplex PCR, while the TCRdb copy is restricted to in-frame clones and leaves out a portion. The table records 150,000 to 180,000 clones, 10% of them present only once. Which antigens these TCRs recognize remains unknown. The material sequenced was central memory CD4+ T cells from blood. These receptors originate from a man younger than 40 with type 1 diabetes.

This clone was seen a few times. The rearrangement links TRBV6-6 to TRBJ2-1, with a weak D call TRBD1 (5 bases). CDR3 length: 14 amino acids. Germline V CDR1 and CDR2: MNHNY, SVGAGI (reference sequence). The germline V and J ends were trimmed by 3 bases and 4 bases, with 10 bases remaining between them. The CDR3 region is CASSYSRVYNEQFF. The CDR3 DNA reads TGTGCCAGCAGTTATTCCAGGGTATACAATGAGCAGTTCTTC.

The rearrangement joins TRBV7-2 to TRBJ2-1, with D perhaps matching TRBD2 (6 bases). Germline V gives CDR1 SGHTA, CDR2 FQGNSA. V lost 0 bases to trimming and J lost 9 bases, with 21 bases between them. The CDR3 runs to 17 residues. This CDR3 is CASSLAIGGYGRSEQFF. CDR3 coding DNA: TGTGCCAGCAGCTTAGCGATTGGGGGGTATGGTCGGAGTGAGCAGTTCTTC.

Only a few counts were recorded for this clone. The V and J genes are TRBV18 and TRBJ1-5; TRBD1 is a possible D gene (5 bases). CDR1 and CDR2 from the germline V gene are KGHSH and LQKENI. Trimming left V 0 bases short and J 9 bases short, with 12 bases between. This CDR3 is built from 14 residues. The CDR3 reads CASSPPGGGGPQHF. The CDR3 nucleotides read TGTGCCAGCTCACCACCGGGCGGGGGGGGGCCCCAGCATTTT. The full variable domain, its missing parts supplied by reference TRBV18 and TRBJ1-5, is NAGVMQNPRHLVRRRGQEARLRCSPMKGHSHVYWYRQLPEEGLKFMVYLQKENIIDESGMPKERFSAEFPKEGPSILRIQQVVRGDSAAYFCASSPPGGGGPQHFGDGTRLSIL.

This clone was counted between two and nine times. The chain uses TRBV19 and TRBJ2-2, with a tentative D call TRBD2 (6 bases). The V gene's germline CDR1 is LNHDA and CDR2 SQIVND (reference sequence). This CDR3 comprises 15 residues. Trimming pared 6 bases from V and 0 bases from J, leaving 11 bases between. This chain's CDR3 is CASRIWTTNTGELFF. For the CDR3, the DNA is TGTGCCAGTAGGATCTGGACTACGAACACCGGGGAGCTGTTTTTT.

V and J are TRBV6-5 and TRBJ2-2; TRBD2 matches at 9 bases. The CDR3 sequence is 16 residues long. With 2 bases clipped from V and 4 bases from J, the junction kept 5 bases outside the gene matches. Germline V CDR1 and CDR2: MNHEY, SVGAGI. CDR3: CASSYGLAGRTGELFF. CDR3 bases: TGTGCCAGCAGTTACGGGCTAGCGGGACGCACCGGGGAGCTGTTTTTT.

This chain links TRBV6-5 with TRBJ1-2; TRBD1 matches at 12 bases. The CDR3 loop spans 16 amino acids. V was clipped by 0 bases and J by 6 bases; unmatched bases: 5. The germline gives CDR1 MNHEY, CDR2 SVGAGI. The CDR3 nucleotides are TGTGCCAGCAGTTACTCGGGGGGACAGGGGGCGCATGGCTACACCTTC. This encodes CASSYSGGQGAHGYTF.

The genes are TRBV5-6 and TRBJ2-1, with unresolved D. The V and J ends lost 3 bases and 0 bases respectively, with 10 bases between them. CDR1 is SGHDT and CDR2 is YYEEEE in the germline V gene. The CDR3 sequence is 15 residues long. The CDR3: CASSSFESSYNEQFF. The CDR3 bases are TGTGCCAGCAGCTCTTTTGAGAGCTCCTACAATGAGCAGTTCTTC.

This clone was counted between two and nine times. The chain joins TRBV6-5 to TRBJ1-1; TRBD1 is a possible D gene (6 bases). This CDR3 has 12 amino acids. V shed 0 bases and J shed 10 bases, with 9 bases lying between them. Germline V gene sequence: CDR1 MNHEY, CDR2 SVGAGI. The CDR3 sequence is CASSYSQGRAFF. The DNA of the CDR3 is TGTGCCAGCAGTTACTCACAGGGAAGAGCTTTCTTT.

This clone was seen more than once but under ten times. In DNA form, the CDR3 reads TGCAGCGTTGAAGGACAGGGGTTAGATACGCAGTATTTT. It codes for CSVEGQGLDTQYF. The V call is TRBV29-1, the J call TRBJ2-3; 8 positions agree with TRBD1. J was trimmed by 5 bases and V by 1 base; bases with no gene match: 2. The CDR3 is 13 residues long. Germline V CDR1 and CDR2: SQVTM, ANQGSEA.

This chain uses TRBV5-8 with TRBJ2-3; the match to TRBD1 covers 8 bases. CDR3 length: 17 amino acids. The ends lost 0 bases at V and 2 bases at J; junction bases unmatched: 8. Germline-derived CDR1 and CDR2 are SGHTS and YDEGEE. CDR3 nucleotides: TGTGCCAGCAGCTTGGCCGGCCGGGGACAGGACACAGATACGCAGTATTTT. This codes for CASSLAGRGQDTDTQYF.

This clone occurred many times. V gene TRBV7-6 combines with J gene TRBJ2-1; D ambiguous. Germline values: CDR1 SGHVS, CDR2 FNYEAQ. The CDR3 has 14 amino acids. Trimming removed 0 bases at V and 4 bases at J, with 7 bases between. The DNA of the CDR3 is TGTGCCAGCAGCTTAGCATCGGGTTACAATGAGCAGTTCTTC. Translated: CASSLASGYNEQFF.

This clone turned up a few times. The chain employs TRBV6-6 and TRBJ2-3; possibly TRBD2 for D (5 bases). The CDR3 loop spans 16 amino acids. V was shortened by 7 bases and J by 8 bases, with 25 bases between the two germline ends. CDR1 is MNHNY, CDR2 SVGAGI, per germline (reference sequence). In DNA form, the CDR3 reads TGTGCCAGCATCGAACGGGCTAGCCCGACCTTGACTACGCAGTATTTT. Its protein is CASIERASPTLTTQYF.

The rearrangement joins TRBV5-1 to TRBJ2-6; possible D gene TRBD1, 5 bases. Germline CDR1 reads SGHRS; CDR2 reads YFSETQ. V lost 3 bases to trimming and J lost 0 bases, with 16 bases between them. The CDR3 spans 18 residues. This chain's CDR3 is CASSSGRQPLSGANVLTF. DNA for the CDR3: TGCGCCAGCAGCTCGGGTCGACAGCCTCTCTCTGGGGCCAACGTCCTGACTTTC. The entire variable domain, with the rest obtained from reference TRBV5-1 and TRBJ2-6, is as follows: KAGVTQTPRYLIKTRGQQVTLSCSPISGHRSVSWYQQTPGQGLQFLFEYFSETQRNKGNFPGRFSGRQFSNSRSEMNVSTLELGDSALYLCASSSGRQPLSGANVLTFGAGSRLTVL.

The chain is built from TRBV4-2 and TRBJ2-5, with D perhaps TRBD2 (5 bases). This CDR3 spans 13 amino acids. Germline V gene sequence: CDR1 LGHNA, CDR2 YNFKEQ. Deletions cut 4 bases from V and 3 bases from J, with 9 bases between. CDR3 loop: CASSPVGEETQYF. The DNA of the CDR3 is TGTGCCAGCAGCCCCGTCGGGGAAGAGACCCAGTACTTC.

This clone was detected a few times. V usage is TRBV30 and J usage is TRBJ1-2; 8 bases are shared with TRBD1. The CDR3 runs 15 residues. From germline, CDR1 is GTSNPN and CDR2 SVGIG (reference sequence). V lost 1 base, J lost 3 bases, and 7 bases stayed unmatched. In DNA form, the CDR3 reads TGTGCCTGGAGTGGGGGACAGGTGCCTGACTATGGCTACACCTTC. This sequence encodes CAWSGGQVPDYGYTF.

This clone was counted a few times. This rearrangement joins TRBV6-5 to TRBJ1-1; 9 bases match TRBD1. The CDR3 extends over 15 amino acids. Germline CDR1 reads MNHEY; CDR2 reads SVGAGI. V was clipped by 9 bases and J by 4 bases; unmatched bases: 12. The CDR3 nucleotides read TGTGCCAGTCGGGGGGTTCAGACAGGGGGCACTGAAGCTTTCTTT. Its protein is CASRGVQTGGTEAFF.

The V and J genes are TRBV11-2 and TRBJ1-5; D gene uncertain. From germline, CDR1 is SGHAT and CDR2 FQNNGV. There are 14 residues in the CDR3. With 4 bases removed from V and 6 bases from J, the gap between germline ends came to 13 bases. The DNA for the CDR3 is TGTGCCAGCAGCTCCACCGGAGGATTTCAGCCCCAGCATTTT. It codes for CASSSTGGFQPQHF.

The genes are TRBV29-1 and TRBJ2-3, with TRBD1 matching 9 bases. The germline V gene encodes CDR1 SQVTM and CDR2 ANQGSEA. The CDR3 loop spans 14 amino acids. The V and J ends lost 4 bases and 5 bases, in that order; junction bases with no gene match: 7. The CDR3 sequence: CSVAGQGDGDTQYF. The CDR3 nucleotides are TGCAGCGTTGCGGGACAGGGTGATGGAGATACGCAGTATTTT.

The rearrangement links TRBV11-2 to TRBJ2-2; no firm D call. V was shortened by 6 bases and J by 7 bases, with 6 bases between the two germline ends. Germline loops: CDR1 SGHAT, CDR2 FQNNGV. This CDR3 has 11 residues. Written as DNA, the CDR3 is TGTGCCAGCAGGACATTCGGGGAGCTGTTTTTT. Translation: CASRTFGELFF.

The V call is TRBV7-8, the J call TRBJ2-7, with 13 bases lining up with TRBD2. The junction had 6 bases not matched to a gene; V was cut back by 5 bases and J by 2 bases. The CDR3 loop spans 16 amino acids. Germline lookup yields CDR1 SGHVS and CDR2 FQNEAQ. This chain's CDR3 is CASSASGLAGTYEQYF. In nucleotides, the CDR3 is TGTGCCAGCAGCGCATCGGGACTAGCGGGAACCTACGAGCAGTACTTC.

This clone showed up just a few times. The V gene is TRBV2, the J gene TRBJ2-7; D is possibly TRBD1 (6 bases). With 6 bases removed from V and 5 bases from J, the gap between germline ends came to 17 bases. This CDR3 is 14 amino acids long. Germline loops: CDR1 SNHLY, CDR2 FYNNEI. The CDR3 DNA reads TGTGCCAGCAGACAACAACGTACAGGGCACGAGCAGTACTTC. Its translation is CASRQQRTGHEQYF.

This clone occurred a few times. This chain connects TRBV30 to TRBJ1-1; perhaps TRBD1 as D (5 bases). The CDR3 length is 12 residues. Germline CDR1 GTSNPN, CDR2 SVGIG (reference sequence). Between the trimmed V and J ends, which lost 1 base and 4 bases, there was a span of 7 bases. In DNA form, the CDR3 reads TGTGCCTGGAGTGGGGGCATCACTGAAGCTTTCTTT. This gives the protein CAWSGGITEAFF.

The chain carries TRBV7-2 and TRBJ2-3; 14 positions agree with TRBD2. Trimming at V came to 6 bases and at J to 3 bases, leaving 11 bases not matched to a gene. The CDR3 sequence is 18 residues long. Germline V gene sequence: CDR1 SGHTA, CDR2 FQGNSA. CDR3 in amino acids: CASSYEGLAGDRTDTQYF. The CDR3 DNA follows: TGTGCCAGCAGTTATGAGGGACTAGCGGGAGATAGGACAGATACGCAGTATTTT.

The CDR3 sequence is CATSSAGGSGDEETQYF. The DNA for the CDR3 is TGTGCCACCAGCAGCGCGGGAGGTAGCGGGGACGAAGAGACCCAGTACTTC. The chain carries TRBV15 and TRBJ2-5; 8 bases fit TRBD2. Germline assignment: CDR1 LNHNV and CDR2 YYDKDF (reference sequence). This CDR3 comprises 17 residues. J lost 3 bases, V lost 3 bases, and 12 bases had no gene match.